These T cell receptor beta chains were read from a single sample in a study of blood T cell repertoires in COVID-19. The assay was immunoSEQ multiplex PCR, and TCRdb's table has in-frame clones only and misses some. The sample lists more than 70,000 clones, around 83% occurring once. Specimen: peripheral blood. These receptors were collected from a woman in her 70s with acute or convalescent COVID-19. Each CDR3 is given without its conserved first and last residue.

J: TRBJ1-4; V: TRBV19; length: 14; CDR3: ASSIGRRGTNEKLF
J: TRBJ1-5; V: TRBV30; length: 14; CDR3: AWSVGQGLDSGPQH
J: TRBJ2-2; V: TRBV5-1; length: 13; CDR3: ASSFGQGDAGELF
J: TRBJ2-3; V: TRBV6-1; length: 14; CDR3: ASSETRGAGADTQY
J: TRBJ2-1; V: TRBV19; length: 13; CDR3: ASSSPLALDNEQF
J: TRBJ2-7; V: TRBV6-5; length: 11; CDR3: ASSPTGVYEQY
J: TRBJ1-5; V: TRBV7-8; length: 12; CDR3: ASSAQGAYQPQH
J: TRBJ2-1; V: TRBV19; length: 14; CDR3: ASSDGSGTEKNEQF
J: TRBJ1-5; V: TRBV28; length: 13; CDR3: ASSLVGQGNQPQH
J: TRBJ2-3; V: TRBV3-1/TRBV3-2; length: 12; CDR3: ASSEAGGSNTQY
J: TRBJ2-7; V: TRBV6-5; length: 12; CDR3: ATSTGTGGFEQY
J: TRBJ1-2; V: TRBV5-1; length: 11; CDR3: ASSEGQSYGYT
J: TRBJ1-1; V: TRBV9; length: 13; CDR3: ASSVGPGVNTEAF
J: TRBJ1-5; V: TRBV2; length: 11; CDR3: ASSRYSNQPQH
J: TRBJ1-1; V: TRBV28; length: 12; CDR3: ASRPGQTNTEAF
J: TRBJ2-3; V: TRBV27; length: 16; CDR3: ASSPGVAGWGSTDTQY
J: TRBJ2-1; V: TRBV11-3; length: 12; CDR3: ASSISGGGYEQF
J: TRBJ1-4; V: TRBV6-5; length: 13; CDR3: ASRETGGGNEKLF
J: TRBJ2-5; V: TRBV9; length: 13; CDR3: ASSRQGVSVETQY
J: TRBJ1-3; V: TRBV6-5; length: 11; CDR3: ASSGTVGNTIY
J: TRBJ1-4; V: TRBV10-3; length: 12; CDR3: AISENGSNEKLF
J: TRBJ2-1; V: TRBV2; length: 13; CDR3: ASARGFGSWNEQF
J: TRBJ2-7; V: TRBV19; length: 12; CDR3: ASSFRGDGYEQY
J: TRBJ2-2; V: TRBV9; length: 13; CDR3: ASSAGQGATGELF
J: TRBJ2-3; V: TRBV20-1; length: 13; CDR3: SASLGTDNTDTQY
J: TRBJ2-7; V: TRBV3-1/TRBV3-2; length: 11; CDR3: ASSPGLANTPY
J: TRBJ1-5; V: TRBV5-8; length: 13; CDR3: ASSLVAGINQPQH
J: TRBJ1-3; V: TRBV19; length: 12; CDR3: ASSRTGSGNTIY
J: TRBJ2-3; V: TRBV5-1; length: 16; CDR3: ASSELPGQGAGTDTQY
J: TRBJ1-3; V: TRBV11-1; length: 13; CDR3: ASSSDRGTGNTIY
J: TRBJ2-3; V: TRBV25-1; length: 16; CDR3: ASSEYRGRGTSTDTQY
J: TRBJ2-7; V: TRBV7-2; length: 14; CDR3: ASSPSGRPRSYEQY
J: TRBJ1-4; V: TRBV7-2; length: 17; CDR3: ASSLSPGQGSATNEKLF
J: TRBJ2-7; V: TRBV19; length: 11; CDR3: ASSPGTNYEQY
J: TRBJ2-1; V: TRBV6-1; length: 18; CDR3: ASSEGQVPGLAGGRNEQF
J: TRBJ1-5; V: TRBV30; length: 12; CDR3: AWSPGQAAPAQH
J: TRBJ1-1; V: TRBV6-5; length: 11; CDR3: ASRPGQYTEAF
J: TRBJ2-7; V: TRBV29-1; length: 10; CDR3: SGLLQGYEQY
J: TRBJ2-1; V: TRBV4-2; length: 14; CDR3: ASSQVSGRWANEQF
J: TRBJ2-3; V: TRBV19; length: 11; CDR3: ASSLRWTDTQY
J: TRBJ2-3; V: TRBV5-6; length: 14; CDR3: ASSLFGASGADTQY
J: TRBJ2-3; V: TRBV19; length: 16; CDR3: ASSKRHRTTGSTDTQY
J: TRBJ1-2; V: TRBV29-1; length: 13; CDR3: SVDRTGGANSDYT
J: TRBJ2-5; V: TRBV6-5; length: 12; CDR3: ASRGLAVQRAQY
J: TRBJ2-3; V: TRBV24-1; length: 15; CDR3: ATSDPPTSPGTDTQY